This T cell receptor beta chain was profiled in a study of response to subunit inactivated influenza vaccine. Study findings and constraints: Authors proposed each seasonal influenza vaccination draws in few new T cells.

With regard to this clonotype: The antigen remains undetermined.

Germline V CDR1 and CDR2: KGHDR, SFDVKD. The CDR3 length is 16 residues. V lost 7 bases to trimming and J lost 8 bases; unmatched junction nucleotides: 14. Using its own MiXCR run on the RT-PCR reads, TCRdb lists one record per CDR3 protein. The sample has more than 700,000 distinct CDR3 sequences; about 20% are singletons. This specimen consisted of PBMCs from blood, obtained 5 days after vaccination. The chain employs TRBV24-1 and TRBJ2-4; TRBD1 aligns across 9 bases. The TCR was taken from a man in his fifties or sixties who received an inactivated influenza vaccine. CDR3 sequence: CATRAPGQGWGDIQYF. CDR3 coding DNA: TGTGCCACCAGAGCTCCGGGACAGGGTTGGGGGGACATTCAGTACTTC.